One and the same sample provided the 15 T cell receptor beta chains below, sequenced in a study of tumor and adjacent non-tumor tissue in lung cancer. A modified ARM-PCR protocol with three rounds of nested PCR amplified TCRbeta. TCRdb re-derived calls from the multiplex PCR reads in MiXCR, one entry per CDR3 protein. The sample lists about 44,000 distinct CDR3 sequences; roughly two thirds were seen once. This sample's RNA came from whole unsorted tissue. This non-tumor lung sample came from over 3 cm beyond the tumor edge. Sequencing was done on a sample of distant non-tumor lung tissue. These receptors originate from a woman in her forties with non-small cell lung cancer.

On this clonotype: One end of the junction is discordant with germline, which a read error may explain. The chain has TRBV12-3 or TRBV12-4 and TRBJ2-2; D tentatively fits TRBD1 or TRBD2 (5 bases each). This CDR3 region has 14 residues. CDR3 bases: TGTACCAGCAGCAGGGAAACGAACACCGGGGAGCTGTCTTTT. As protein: CTSSRETNTGELSF.

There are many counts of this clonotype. In DNA, the CDR3 is TGTGCCAGCACGTTGGGGCTCGAGCAGTACTTC. This gives the protein CASTLGLEQYF. The V and J genes are TRBV12-3 or TRBV12-4 and TRBJ2-7, with D tentatively TRBD1 (5 bases). This CDR3 is 11 amino acids long. Trimming took off 7 bases at V and 6 bases at J, with 10 bases between the two ends.

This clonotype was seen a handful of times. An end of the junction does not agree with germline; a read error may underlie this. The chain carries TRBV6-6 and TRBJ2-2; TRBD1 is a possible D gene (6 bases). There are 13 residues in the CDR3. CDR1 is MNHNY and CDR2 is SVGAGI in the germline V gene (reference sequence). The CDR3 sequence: CASARDNTRELFF. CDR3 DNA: TGTGCCAGTGCCCGGGACAACACCCGGGAGCTGTTTTTT.

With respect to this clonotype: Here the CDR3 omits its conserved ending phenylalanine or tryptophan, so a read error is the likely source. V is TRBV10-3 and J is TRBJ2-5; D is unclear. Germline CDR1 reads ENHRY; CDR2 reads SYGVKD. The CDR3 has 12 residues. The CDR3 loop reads CAIGRYHETQYI. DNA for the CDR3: TGTGCCATCGGACGGTACCATGAGACCCAGTACATC.

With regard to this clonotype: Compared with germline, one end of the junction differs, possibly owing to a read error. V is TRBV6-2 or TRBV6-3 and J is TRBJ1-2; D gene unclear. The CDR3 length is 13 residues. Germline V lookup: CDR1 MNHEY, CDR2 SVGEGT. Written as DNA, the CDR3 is TGTGTCAGCAATGACCGGGAGAGCAGGGGCTACACCTTC. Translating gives CVSNDRESRGYTF.

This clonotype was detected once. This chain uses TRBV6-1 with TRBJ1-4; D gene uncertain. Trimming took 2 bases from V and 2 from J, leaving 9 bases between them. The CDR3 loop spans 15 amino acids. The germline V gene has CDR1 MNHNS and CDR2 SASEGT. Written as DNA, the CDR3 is TGTGCCAGCAGTGAACAGGAGACGACTAATGAAAAACTGTTTTTT. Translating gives CASSEQETTNEKLFF.

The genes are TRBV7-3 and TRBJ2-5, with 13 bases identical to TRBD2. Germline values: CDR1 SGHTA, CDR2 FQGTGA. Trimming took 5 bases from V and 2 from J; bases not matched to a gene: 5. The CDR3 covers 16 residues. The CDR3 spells CASSPRLAGGQETQYF. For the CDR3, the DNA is TGTGCCAGCAGCCCCAGACTAGCGGGGGGTCAAGAGACCCAGTACTTC.

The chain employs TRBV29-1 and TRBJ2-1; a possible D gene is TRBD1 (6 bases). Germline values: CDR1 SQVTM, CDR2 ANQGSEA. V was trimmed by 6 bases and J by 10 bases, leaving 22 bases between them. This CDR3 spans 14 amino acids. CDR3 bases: TGCAGCGTCCCCAGGGGCGTGAGGTCAGGGGAGCAGTTCTTC. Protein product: CSVPRGVRSGEQFF.

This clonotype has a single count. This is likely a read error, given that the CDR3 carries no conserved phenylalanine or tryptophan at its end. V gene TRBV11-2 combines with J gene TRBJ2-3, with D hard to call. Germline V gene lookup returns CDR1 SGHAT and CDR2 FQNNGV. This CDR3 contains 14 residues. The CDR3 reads CESSPLSAADTQYY. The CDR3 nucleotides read TGTGAGAGCAGCCCTCTAAGCGCGGCAGATACGCAGTATTAT.

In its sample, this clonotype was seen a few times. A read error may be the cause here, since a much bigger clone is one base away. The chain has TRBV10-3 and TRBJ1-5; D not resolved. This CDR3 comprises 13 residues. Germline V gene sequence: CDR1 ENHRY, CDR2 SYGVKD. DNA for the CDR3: TGTGTCATCAGTGAGTATGAAAATCAGCCCCAGCATTTT. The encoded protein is CVISEYENQPQHF.

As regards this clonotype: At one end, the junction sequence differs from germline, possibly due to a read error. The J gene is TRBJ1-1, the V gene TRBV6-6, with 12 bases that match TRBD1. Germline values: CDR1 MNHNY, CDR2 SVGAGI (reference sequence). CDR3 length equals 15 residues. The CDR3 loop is CVSRDRGLESTEAFF. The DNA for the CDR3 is TGTGTCAGCAGGGACAGGGGGCTGGAGTCCACTGAAGCTTTCTTT.

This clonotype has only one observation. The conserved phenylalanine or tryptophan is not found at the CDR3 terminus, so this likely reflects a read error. CDR3 protein: CAHGKIPSSPQHS. CDR3 nucleotide sequence: TGTGCCCATGGGAAGATTCCATCCTCCCCCCAGCATTCT. The chain is built from TRBV10-3 and TRBJ1-5; D is unresolved. The CDR3 runs 13 residues. Trimming stripped 11 bases from V and 10 bases from J, with 21 bases between. Per germline, CDR1 ENHRY and CDR2 SYGVKD.

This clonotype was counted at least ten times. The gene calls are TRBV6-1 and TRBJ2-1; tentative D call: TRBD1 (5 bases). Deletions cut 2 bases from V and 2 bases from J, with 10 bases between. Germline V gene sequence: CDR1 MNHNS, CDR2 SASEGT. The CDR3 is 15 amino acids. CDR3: CASSEQGPPYNEQFF. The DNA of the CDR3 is TGTGCCAGCAGTGAACAGGGCCCCCCCTACAATGAGCAGTTCTTC.

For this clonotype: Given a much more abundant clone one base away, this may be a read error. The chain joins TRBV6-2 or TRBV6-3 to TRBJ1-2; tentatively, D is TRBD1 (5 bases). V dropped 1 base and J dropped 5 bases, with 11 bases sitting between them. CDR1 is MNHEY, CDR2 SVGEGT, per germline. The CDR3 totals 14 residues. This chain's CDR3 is CASSYCVAGYGYTF. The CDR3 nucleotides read TGTGCCAGCAGTTACTGCGTGGCAGGGTATGGCTACACCTTC.

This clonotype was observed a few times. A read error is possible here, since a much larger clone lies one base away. CDR3 residues: CASNQEAGLSTDTQYF. The CDR3 DNA follows: TGTGCCAGCAACCAAGAGGCCGGATTGAGCACAGATACGCAGTATTTT. The chain uses TRBV4-2 and TRBJ2-3; D call uncertain. There are 16 residues in the CDR3. Germline V gene data show CDR1 as LGHNA and CDR2 as YNFKEQ.